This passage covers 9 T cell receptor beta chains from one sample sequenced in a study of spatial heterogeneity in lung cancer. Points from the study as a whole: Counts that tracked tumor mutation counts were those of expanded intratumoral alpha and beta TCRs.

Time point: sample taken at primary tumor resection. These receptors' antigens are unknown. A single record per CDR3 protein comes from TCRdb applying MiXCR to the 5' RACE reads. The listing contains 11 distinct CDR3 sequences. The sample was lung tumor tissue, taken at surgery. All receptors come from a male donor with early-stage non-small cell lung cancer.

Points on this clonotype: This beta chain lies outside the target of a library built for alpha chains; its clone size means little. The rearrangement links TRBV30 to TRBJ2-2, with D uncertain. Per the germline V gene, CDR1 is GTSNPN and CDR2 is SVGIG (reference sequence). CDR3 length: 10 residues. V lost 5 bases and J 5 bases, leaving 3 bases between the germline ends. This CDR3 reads CAWGTGELFF. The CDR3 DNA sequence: TGTGCCTGGGGTACCGGGGAGCTGTTTTTT. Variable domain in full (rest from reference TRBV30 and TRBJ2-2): SQTIHQWPATLVQPVGSPLSLECTVEGTSNPNLYWYRQAAGRGLQLLFYSVGIGQISSEVPQNLSASRPQDRQFILSSKKLLLSDSGFYLCAWGTGELFFGEGSRLTVL.

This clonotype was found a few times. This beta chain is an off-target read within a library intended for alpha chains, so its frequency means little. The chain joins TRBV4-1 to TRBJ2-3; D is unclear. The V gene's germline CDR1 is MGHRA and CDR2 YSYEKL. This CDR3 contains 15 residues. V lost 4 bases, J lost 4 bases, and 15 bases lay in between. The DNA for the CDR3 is TGCGCCAGCAGCCTCCAGTGGTATGGTGCAGATACGCAGTATTTT. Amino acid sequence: CASSLQWYGADTQYF.

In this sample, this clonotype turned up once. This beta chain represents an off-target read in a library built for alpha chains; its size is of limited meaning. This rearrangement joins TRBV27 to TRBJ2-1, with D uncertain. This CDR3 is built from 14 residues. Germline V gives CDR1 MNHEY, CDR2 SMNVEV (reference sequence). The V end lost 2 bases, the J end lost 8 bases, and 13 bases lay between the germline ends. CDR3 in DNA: TGTGCCAGCAGTTTAGAGGACGCTGACGATGAGCAGTTCTTC. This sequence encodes CASSLEDADDEQFF.

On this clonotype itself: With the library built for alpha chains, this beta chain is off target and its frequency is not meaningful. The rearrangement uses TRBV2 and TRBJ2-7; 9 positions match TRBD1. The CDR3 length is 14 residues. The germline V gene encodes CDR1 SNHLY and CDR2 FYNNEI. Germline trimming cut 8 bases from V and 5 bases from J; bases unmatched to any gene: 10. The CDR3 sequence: CASYPGQGVHEQYF. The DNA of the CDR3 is TGTGCCAGCTATCCGGGACAGGGAGTCCACGAGCAGTACTTC. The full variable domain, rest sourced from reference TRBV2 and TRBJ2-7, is EPEVTQTPSHQVTQMGQEVILRCVPISNHLYFYWYRQILGQKVEFLVSFYNNEISEKSEIFDDQFSVERPDGSNFTLKIRSTKLEDSAMYFCASYPGQGVHEQYFGPGTRLTVT.

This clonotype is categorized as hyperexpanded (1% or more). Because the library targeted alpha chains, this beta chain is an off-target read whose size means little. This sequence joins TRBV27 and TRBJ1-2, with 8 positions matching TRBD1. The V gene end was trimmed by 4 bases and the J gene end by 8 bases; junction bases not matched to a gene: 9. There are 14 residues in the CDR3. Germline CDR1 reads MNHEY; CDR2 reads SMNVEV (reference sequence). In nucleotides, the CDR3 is TGTGCCAGCAGTTCCGGGACAGGTTCGAAAGGCTACACCTTC. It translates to CASSSGTGSKGYTF.

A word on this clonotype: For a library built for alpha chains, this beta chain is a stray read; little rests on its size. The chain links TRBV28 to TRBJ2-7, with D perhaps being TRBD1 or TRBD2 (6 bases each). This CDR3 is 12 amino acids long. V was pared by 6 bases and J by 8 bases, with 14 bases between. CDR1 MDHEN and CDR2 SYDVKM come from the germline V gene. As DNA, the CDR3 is TGTGCCAGCAGCGGACTACGGGGGCAGCAGTACTTC. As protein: CASSGLRGQQYF.

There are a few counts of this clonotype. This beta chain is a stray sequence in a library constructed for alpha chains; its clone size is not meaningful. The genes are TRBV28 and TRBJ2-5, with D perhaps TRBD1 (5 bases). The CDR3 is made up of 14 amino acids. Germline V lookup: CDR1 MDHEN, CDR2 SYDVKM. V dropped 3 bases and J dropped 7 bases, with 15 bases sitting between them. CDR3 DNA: TGTGCCAGCAGTTTTTTCGACCTAAGGGGGACCCAGTACTTC. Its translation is CASSFFDLRGTQYF.

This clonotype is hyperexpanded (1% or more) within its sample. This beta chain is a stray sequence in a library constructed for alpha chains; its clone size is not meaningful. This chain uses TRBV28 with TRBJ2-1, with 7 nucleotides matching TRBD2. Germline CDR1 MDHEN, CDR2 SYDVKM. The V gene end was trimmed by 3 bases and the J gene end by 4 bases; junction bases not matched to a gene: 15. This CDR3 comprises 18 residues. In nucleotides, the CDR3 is TGTGCCAGCAGTTTCCTACACCCGGGGAGGGCGGGGTACAATGAGCAGTTCTTC. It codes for CASSFLHPGRAGYNEQFF.

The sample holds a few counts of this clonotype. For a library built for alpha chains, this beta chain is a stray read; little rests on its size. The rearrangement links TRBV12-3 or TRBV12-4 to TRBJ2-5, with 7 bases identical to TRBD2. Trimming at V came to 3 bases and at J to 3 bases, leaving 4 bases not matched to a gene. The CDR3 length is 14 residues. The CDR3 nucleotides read TGTGCCAGCAGTTTCCTTGCGGGGGAAGAGACCCAGTACTTC. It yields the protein CASSFLAGEETQYF.